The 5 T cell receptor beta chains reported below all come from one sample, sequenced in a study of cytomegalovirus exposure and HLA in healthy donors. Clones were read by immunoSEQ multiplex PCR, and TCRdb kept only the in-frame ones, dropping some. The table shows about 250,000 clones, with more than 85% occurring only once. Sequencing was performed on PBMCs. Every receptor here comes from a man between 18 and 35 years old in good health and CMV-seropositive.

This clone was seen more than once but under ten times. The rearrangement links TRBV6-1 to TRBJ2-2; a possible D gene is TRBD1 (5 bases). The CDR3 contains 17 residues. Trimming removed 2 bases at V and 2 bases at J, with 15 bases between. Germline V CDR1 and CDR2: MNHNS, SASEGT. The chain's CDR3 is CASSELGQGINTGELFF. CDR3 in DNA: TGTGCCAGCAGTGAATTGGGTCAGGGAATCAACACCGGGGAGCTGTTTTTT.

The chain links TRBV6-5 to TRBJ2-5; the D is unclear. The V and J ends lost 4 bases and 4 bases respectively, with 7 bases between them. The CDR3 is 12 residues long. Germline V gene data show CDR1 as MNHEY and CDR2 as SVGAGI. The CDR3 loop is CASSFSGETQYF. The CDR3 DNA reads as TGTGCCAGCAGTTTTTCAGGAGAGACCCAGTACTTC.

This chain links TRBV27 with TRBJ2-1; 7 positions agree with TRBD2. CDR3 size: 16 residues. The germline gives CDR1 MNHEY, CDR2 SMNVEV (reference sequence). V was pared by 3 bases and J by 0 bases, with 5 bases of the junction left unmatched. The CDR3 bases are TGTGCCAGCAGTTTTGGGGGAGGGAACTCCTACAATGAGCAGTTCTTC. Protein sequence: CASSFGGGNSYNEQFF.

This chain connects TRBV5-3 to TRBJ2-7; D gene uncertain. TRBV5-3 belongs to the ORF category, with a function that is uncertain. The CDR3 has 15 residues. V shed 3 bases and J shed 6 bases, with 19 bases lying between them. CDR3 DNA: TGTGCCAGAAGCTCGCTATTGGGCGGCCGCGGCGAGCAGTACTTC. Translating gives CARSSLLGGRGEQYF.

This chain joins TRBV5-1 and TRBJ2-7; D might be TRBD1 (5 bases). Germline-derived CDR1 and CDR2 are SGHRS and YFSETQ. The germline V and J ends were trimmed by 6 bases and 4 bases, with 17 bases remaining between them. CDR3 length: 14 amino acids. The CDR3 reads CASTQEAGLYEQYF. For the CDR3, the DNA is TGCGCCAGCACCCAAGAAGCAGGGCTATACGAGCAGTACTTC.